Listed below are T cell receptor beta chains from one sample, sequenced in a study of T cell clonotyping in hematopoietic cell transplantation. Assay: immunoSEQ multiplex PCR; the TCRdb copy retains only in-frame clones and omits some. The sample shows over 45,000 clones, more than 75% of them seen only once. The specimen comprised peripheral blood mononuclear cells, sampled before stem cell transplant. Receptors were obtained from a man aged 60 to 69 with biphenotypic leukemia. Some clones in this sample may be carry-over from other donors' samples. CDR3s include the opening cysteine and the closing phenylalanine or tryptophan. Clone size is not always given. Where it is, it says once, few, many or a class for expanded clones.

.	TRBV28	CATALNTEAFF
once	TRBV6-5	CASSRTGEEGEKLFF
.	TRBV27	CASSLGTGGLAEQYF
.	TRBV28	CASSPPGQVNYGYTF
.	TRBV19	CASSIIASSYEQYF
once	TRBV28	CASSRRDRVNEQFF
once	TRBV10-3	CAISDEAGGLADTQYF
.	TRBV6-5	CASSGGTGRLQYF
once	TRBV10-2	CASSPAVGGNTIYF
.	TRBV4-1	CASSQGLGVNTEAFF
.	TRBV19	CASSPTSTGAGGYTF
.	TRBV9	CASPPRGLAGTYEQYF
few	TRBV4-2	CASSLIGGGTEAFF
.	TRBV2	CASSLNIGRPQHF
once	TRBV2	CASRRDNSNQPQHF
.	TRBV5-1	CASSFGQDGYEQYF
.	TRBV6-5	CASSFYQGVGQPQHF
.	TRBV5-1	CASSLGGGGANVLTF
few	TRBV10-2	CASRSGGTEAFF
few	TRBV5-1	CASSLEGRFTGELFF
.	TRBV7-8	CASRGQGNQPQHF
.	TRBV7-6	CASSGWASSGNTIYF
.	TRBV5-1	CASSPGTGDGEEGYTF
once	TRBV4-3	CASSQVPTTRSTDTQYF
.	TRBV2	CAFRRDFNTEAFF
.	TRBV5-6	CASSLRDSNQPQHF
.	TRBV9	CASSVTSFGPDTQYF
.	TRBV5-1	CASSLNGINGELFF
.	TRBV25-1	CASADRAHGYTF
.	TRBV7-2	CASSSGPYGYTF
.	TRBV7-2	CASSLGTGISTGELFF
.	TRBV5-4	CASNYVGQGAGELFF
.	TRBV5-4	CASSVTGGGGYTF
.	TRBV30	CAWSKMTGLNTEAFF
.	TRBV10-3	CAITGDSENTEAFF
.	TRBV28	CASSRRLAGYSYEQYF
.	TRBV29-1	CSVAQGGAGELFF
.	TRBV19	CASSPETGRYEQYF
.	TRBV25-1	CASSDSQGVLKLFF
.	TRBV27	CASSSLYPQATNDPEQFF
.	TRBV2	CASSPRTSGIDIQYF
.	TRBV4-3	CASSQDSSTDTQYF
.	TRBV28	CAITTGHRGTEAFF
once	TRBV6-5	CASSWTGASLGEKLFF
.	TRBV4-1	CASSPSPGLYEQYF
.	TRBV5-6	CASSYGFDGYTF
.	TRBV4-1	CASRNTLNTEAFF
.	TRBV30	CAWTPPNTGELFF
once	TRBV9	CASGGAWENEQYF
.	TRBV9	CASSVDYRNTGELFF
.	TRBV6-6	CASSYSWSEQYNEQFF
.	TRBV7-2	CASSLGREDEQFF
.	TRBV30	CAWSVNEDYGYTF
few	TRBV28	CASRLTSGRVETQYF
.	TRBV7-8	CASSEEDRILDEQFF
.	TRBV9	CASGLAEDGEQYF
.	TRBV28	CATALLQGGNQPQHF
.	TRBV5-1	CASSLEGASDEKLFF